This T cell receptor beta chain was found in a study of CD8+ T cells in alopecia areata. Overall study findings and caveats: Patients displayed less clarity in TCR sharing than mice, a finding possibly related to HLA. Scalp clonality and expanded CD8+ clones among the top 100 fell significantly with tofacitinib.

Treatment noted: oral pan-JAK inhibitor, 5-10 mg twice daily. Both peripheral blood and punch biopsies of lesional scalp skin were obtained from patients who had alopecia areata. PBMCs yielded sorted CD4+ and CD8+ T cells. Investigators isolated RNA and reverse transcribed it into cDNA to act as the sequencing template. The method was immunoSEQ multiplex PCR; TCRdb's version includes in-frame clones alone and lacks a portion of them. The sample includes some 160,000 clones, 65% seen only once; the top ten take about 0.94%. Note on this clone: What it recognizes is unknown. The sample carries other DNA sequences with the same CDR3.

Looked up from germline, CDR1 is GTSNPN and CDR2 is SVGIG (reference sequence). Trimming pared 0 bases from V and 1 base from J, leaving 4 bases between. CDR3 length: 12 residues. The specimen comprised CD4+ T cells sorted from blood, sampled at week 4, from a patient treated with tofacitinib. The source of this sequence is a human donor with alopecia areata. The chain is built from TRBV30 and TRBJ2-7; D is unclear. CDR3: CAWSVGSYEQYF. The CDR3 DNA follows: TGTGCCTGGAGTGTAGGATCCTACGAGCAGTACTTC.